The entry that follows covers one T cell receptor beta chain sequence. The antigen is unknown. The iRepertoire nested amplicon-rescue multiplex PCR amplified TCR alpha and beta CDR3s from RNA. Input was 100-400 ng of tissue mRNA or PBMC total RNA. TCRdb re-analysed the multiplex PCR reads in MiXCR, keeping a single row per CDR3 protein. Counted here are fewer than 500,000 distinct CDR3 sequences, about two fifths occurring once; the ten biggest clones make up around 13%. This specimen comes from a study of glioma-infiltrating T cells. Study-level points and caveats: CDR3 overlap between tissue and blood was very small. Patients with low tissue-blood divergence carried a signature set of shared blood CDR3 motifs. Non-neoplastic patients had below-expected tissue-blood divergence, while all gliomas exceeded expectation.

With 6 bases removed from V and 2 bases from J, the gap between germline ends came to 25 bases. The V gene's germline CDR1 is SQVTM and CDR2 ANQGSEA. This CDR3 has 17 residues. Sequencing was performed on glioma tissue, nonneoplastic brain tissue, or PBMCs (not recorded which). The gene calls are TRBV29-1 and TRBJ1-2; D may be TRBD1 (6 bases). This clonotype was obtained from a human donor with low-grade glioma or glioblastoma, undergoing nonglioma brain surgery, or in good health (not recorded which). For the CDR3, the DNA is TGCAGCGTAGACATAGGGGGACCGGATACCTCGAACTATGGCTACACCTTC. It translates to CSVDIGGPDTSNYGYTF.